The 2 T cell receptor beta chains below come from one sample, sequenced in a study of technical replicates of blood from several donors. Profiling relied on immunoSEQ multiplex PCR, and the TCRdb table lists in-frame clones only, not all of them. The sample includes over 85,000 clones, about 95% of them seen just once. The sample taken for sequencing was T cells isolated from PBMCs. The source is a human donor in good health.

This chain connects TRBV19 to TRBJ2-7; 9 bases line up with TRBD1. V lost 5 bases, J lost 4 bases, and 9 bases stayed unmatched. CDR1 and CDR2 from the germline V gene are LNHDA and SQIVND (reference sequence). The CDR3 runs 15 residues. The CDR3 coding sequence is TGTGCCAGTAGTGCTTCCGGGACAGGGTTTTACGAGCAGTACTTC. Its protein product is CASSASGTGFYEQYF.

The J gene is TRBJ1-2, the V gene TRBV27; D unresolved. The CDR3 is 15 amino acids. Germline V gene data show CDR1 as MNHEY and CDR2 as SMNVEV (reference sequence). Deletions cut 2 bases from V and 7 bases from J, with 17 bases between. The CDR3 reads CASSLGFKTTSGYTF. DNA for the CDR3: TGTGCCAGCAGTTTAGGATTCAAGACTACAAGTGGCTACACCTTC.